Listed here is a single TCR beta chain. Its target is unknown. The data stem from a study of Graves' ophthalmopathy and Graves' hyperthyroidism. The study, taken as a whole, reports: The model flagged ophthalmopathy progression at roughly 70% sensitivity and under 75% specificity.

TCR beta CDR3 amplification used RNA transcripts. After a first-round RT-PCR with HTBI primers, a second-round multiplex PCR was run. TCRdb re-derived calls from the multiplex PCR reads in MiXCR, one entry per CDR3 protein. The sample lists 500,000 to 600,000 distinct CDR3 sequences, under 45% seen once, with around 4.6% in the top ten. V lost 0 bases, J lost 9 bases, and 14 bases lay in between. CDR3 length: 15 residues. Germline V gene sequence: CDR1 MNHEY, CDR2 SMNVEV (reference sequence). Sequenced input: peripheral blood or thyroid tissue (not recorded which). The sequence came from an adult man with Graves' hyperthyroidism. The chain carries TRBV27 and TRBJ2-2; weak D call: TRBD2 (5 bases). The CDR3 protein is CASSLSILPGRELFF. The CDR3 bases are TGTGCCAGCAGTTTATCGATCTTGCCGGGGAGGGAGCTGTTTTTT.